Presented here are 4 T cell receptor beta chains from one specimen sequenced in a study of shared clonotypes between healthy human individuals. Sequenced by immunoSEQ multiplex PCR; TCRdb stores in-frame clones only, minus some. Among roughly 480,000 clones listed, 70% to 85% were seen once. Sequencing input: PBMCs. Receptors originate from a woman in her 40s in good health. Some clones in this sample may be carry-over from other donors' samples.

The chain employs TRBV4-1 and TRBJ1-2; D not certain. CDR3 length equals 13 residues. Between the trimmed V and J ends, which lost 4 bases and 2 bases, there was a span of 8 bases. Germline V gives CDR1 MGHRA, CDR2 YSYEKL. The CDR3 loop is CASSRTSNYGYTF. CDR3 DNA sequence: TGCGCCAGCAGCCGTACGTCGAACTATGGCTACACCTTC.

The V call is TRBV11-2, the J call TRBJ1-2, with D possibly being TRBD1 (6 bases). The CDR3 has 17 residues. Germline V CDR1 and CDR2: SGHAT, FQNNGV. With 4 bases removed from V and 3 bases from J, the gap between germline ends came to 21 bases. For the CDR3, the DNA is TGTGCCAGCAGCTCGGGAGGGGGTATAGGGGCGTACTATGGCTACACCTTC. It specifies CASSSGGGIGAYYGYTF.

The chain combines TRBV21-1 with TRBJ1-2. TRBV21-1 is a pseudogene segment. The CDR3 consists of 11 residues. In DNA form, the CDR3 reads TGTGCCAGCATCCGATATGATGGCTACACCTTC. Its translation: CASIRYDGYTF.

The CDR3 DNA sequence: TGTGCCACCAGCAGGGACACTGAAGCTTTCTTT. Residues: CATSRDTEAFF. The chain is built from TRBV15 and TRBJ1-1, with D unclear. CDR3 length equals 11 residues. Germline-derived CDR1 and CDR2 are LNHNV and YYDKDF (reference sequence). The germline V and J ends were trimmed by 3 bases and 3 bases, with 2 bases remaining between them.